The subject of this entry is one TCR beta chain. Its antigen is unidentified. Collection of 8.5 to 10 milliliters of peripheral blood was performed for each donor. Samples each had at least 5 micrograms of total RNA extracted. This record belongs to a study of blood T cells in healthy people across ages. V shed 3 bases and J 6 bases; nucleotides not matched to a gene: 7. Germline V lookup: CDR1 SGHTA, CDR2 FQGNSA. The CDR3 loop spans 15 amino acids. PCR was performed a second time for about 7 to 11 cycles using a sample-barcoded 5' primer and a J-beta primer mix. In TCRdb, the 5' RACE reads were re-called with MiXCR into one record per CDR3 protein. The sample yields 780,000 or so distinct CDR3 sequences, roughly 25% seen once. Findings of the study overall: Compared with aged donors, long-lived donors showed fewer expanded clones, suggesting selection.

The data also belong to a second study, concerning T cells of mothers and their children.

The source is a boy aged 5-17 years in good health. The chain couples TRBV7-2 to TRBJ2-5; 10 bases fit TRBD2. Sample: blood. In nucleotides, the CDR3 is TGTGCCAGCAGCTTGGGGCTAGCGGGGGAACAGACCCAGTACTTC. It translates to CASSLGLAGEQTQYF. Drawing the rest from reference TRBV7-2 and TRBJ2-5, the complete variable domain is GAGVSQSPSNKVTEKGKDVELRCDPISGHTALYWYRQSLGQGLEFLIYFQGNSAPDKSGLPSDRFSAERTGGSVSTLTIQRTQQEDSAVYLCASSLGLAGEQTQYFGPGTRLLVL.